A single sample gave rise to the 12 T cell receptor beta chains below, sequenced in a study of identical twins. TCRdb re-called the 5' RACE reads with MiXCR, one entry per CDR3 protein. The sample lists about 530,000 distinct CDR3 sequences, 12% to 15% occurring once. The data also belong to a second study, concerning yellow fever vaccine responses in identical twins.

Sequencing was carried out using CD4+ T cells sorted from blood. All receptors derive from a young woman in good health.

In this sample, this clonotype turned up a few times. V and J are TRBV12-3 or TRBV12-4 and TRBJ2-1; 8 bases fit TRBD1. The CDR3 runs 14 residues. The trim removed 5 bases at V and 5 bases at J, leaving 5 bases unmatched. The CDR3 is CASSPGQVNNEQFF. The CDR3 DNA reads as TGTGCCAGCAGTCCGGGACAGGTAAACAATGAGCAGTTCTTC.

In its sample, this clonotype was seen many times. This sequence joins TRBV7-3 and TRBJ2-1; D gene ambiguous. Germline loops: CDR1 SGHTA, CDR2 FQGTGA. CDR3 size: 11 residues. V lost 5 bases and J lost 6, with 5 bases in between. The CDR3 region has the DNA TGTGCCAGCAGCAACACCAATGAGCAGTTCTTC. It yields the protein CASSNTNEQFF.

This chain uses TRBV12-3 or TRBV12-4 with TRBJ2-4; tentatively, D is TRBD2 (6 bases). Trimming took 6 bases from V and 0 from J, leaving 12 bases between them. The CDR3 loop spans 15 amino acids. The CDR3 DNA is TGTGCCAGCAGGGGCCTTAGCGGAGCCAAAAACATTCAGTACTTC. Protein sequence: CASRGLSGAKNIQYF.

There are a few counts of this clonotype. The rearrangement links TRBV6-5 to TRBJ1-6; no clear D gene. V was trimmed by 0 bases and J by 10 bases, leaving 10 bases between them. Germline V gene sequence: CDR1 MNHEY, CDR2 SVGAGI. This CDR3 contains 14 residues. This chain's CDR3 is CASSYSGERSPLHF. DNA of the CDR3: TGTGCCAGCAGTTACTCGGGCGAGAGATCACCCCTCCACTTT.

The sample holds many counts of this clonotype. The chain combines TRBV12-3 or TRBV12-4 with TRBJ1-2; D not certain. The CDR3 runs 13 residues. V lost 1 base to trimming and J lost 4 bases, with 7 bases between them. The CDR3 here is CASSLVLSYGYTF. Written as DNA, the CDR3 is TGTGCCAGCAGTTTAGTCCTATCCTATGGCTACACCTTC.

The table lists this clonotype with a few counts. V usage is TRBV6-1 and J usage is TRBJ2-1; D is perhaps TRBD1 (5 bases). Germline V lookup: CDR1 MNHNS, CDR2 SASEGT. The CDR3 sequence is 16 residues long. The V and J ends lost 6 bases and 0 bases respectively, with 15 bases between them. The CDR3 spells CASRADGRGSYNEQFF. The CDR3 bases are TGTGCCAGCAGGGCCGACGGTAGGGGCTCCTACAATGAGCAGTTCTTC.

The chain employs TRBV29-1 and TRBJ2-5, with TRBD2 identical over 10 bases. The junction had 6 bases not matched to a gene; V was cut back by 4 bases and J by 4 bases. Germline-derived CDR1 and CDR2 are SQVTM and ANQGSEA. The CDR3 sequence is 14 residues long. CDR3 amino acids: CSVASGRGGETQYF. In nucleotides, the CDR3 is TGCAGCGTTGCTAGCGGGAGAGGGGGAGAGACCCAGTACTTC.

This chain uses TRBV11-2 with TRBJ1-2; possible D gene TRBD1, 5 bases. V shed 5 bases and J shed 3 bases, with 19 bases lying between them. Germline CDR1 SGHAT, CDR2 FQNNGV. The CDR3 is 16 residues long. CDR3 protein: CASSPSRALTYYGYTF. The CDR3 region has the DNA TGTGCCAGCAGCCCTTCCAGGGCCCTCACGTACTATGGCTACACCTTC.

This clonotype was recorded many times. The chain carries TRBV5-1 and TRBJ1-4, with no clear D. Germline V gene lookup returns CDR1 SGHRS and CDR2 YFSETQ. With 1 base removed from V and 8 bases from J, the gap between germline ends came to 12 bases. The CDR3 runs 14 residues. The CDR3 sequence: CASSLKEAGEKLFF. CDR3 DNA: TGCGCCAGCAGCTTGAAGGAAGCCGGCGAAAAACTGTTTTTT.

The chain links TRBV12-3 or TRBV12-4 to TRBJ1-4; D gene unclear. CDR3 length equals 14 residues. V was pared by 3 bases and J by 6 bases, with 11 bases between. The CDR3: CASSFSNSYEKLFF. The CDR3 region has the DNA TGTGCCAGCAGTTTCTCTAACAGCTATGAAAAACTGTTTTTT.

The chain carries TRBV7-8 and TRBJ2-6; maybe TRBD2 (6 bases). There are 14 residues in the CDR3. Trimming pared 5 bases from V and 4 bases from J, leaving 9 bases between. Germline V gene lookup returns CDR1 SGHVS and CDR2 FQNEAQ. DNA of the CDR3: TGTGCCAGCAGCCCAGGAGGGGGGGCCAACGTCCTGACTTTC. Its protein product is CASSPGGGANVLTF. The full variable domain, with the rest looked up from reference TRBV7-8 and TRBJ2-6, is GAGVSQSPRYKVAKRGQDVALRCDPISGHVSLFWYQQALGQGPEFLTYFQNEAQLDKSGLPSDRFFAERPEGSVSTLKIQRTQQEDSAVYLCASSPGGGANVLTFGAGSRLTVL.

The chain employs TRBV28 and TRBJ1-6; no reliable D call. Germline V gives CDR1 MDHEN, CDR2 SYDVKM. CDR3 length: 14 amino acids. V lost 7 bases and J 9 bases, leaving 16 bases between the germline ends. The CDR3 DNA reads as TGTGCCAGCATGCCGGGAGGTAGTTTTTCACCCCTCCACTTT. Its translation is CASMPGGSFSPLHF.